The rows below give T cell receptor beta chains drawn from one sample of a study of early T cells in non-severe SARS-CoV-2 infection. TCRdb re-called the 5' RACE reads with MiXCR, one entry per CDR3 protein. The sample includes more than 40,000 distinct CDR3 sequences, almost 5.5% of them seen just once. The sample consisted of whole blood, taken at baseline. Every receptor here comes from an adult who was a healthcare worker with PCR-confirmed SARS-CoV-2 infection or an uninfected control (not recorded which). CDR3s include the opening cysteine and the closing phenylalanine or tryptophan. A D gene is named only where the DNA matches it firmly. Some rows mark clone size as missing; the rest say once, few, many or name a class of expanded clone.

TRBJ2-1 | TRBV24-1 | TRBD2 | many | CATSDPTSGTDYNEQFF | TGTGCCACCAGTGATCCGACTAGCGGGACTGACTACAATGAGCAGTTCTTC
TRBJ2-7 | TRBV5-1 | TRBD2 | many | CASSPGIATSGPSYEQYF | TGCGCCAGCAGCCCTGGGATCGCGACTAGCGGTCCATCCTACGAGCAGTACTTC
TRBJ2-3 | TRBV9 | TRBD2 | NA | CASSLFSGTSTDTQYF | TGTGCCAGCAGCCTCTTTAGCGGGACTAGCACAGATACGCAGTATTTT
TRBJ1-5 | TRBV12-3/TRBV12-4 | TRBD1 | many | CASSLATGGEGNQPQHF | TGTGCCAGCAGTTTGGCGACAGGGGGCGAGGGCAATCAGCCCCAGCATTTT
TRBJ2-7 | TRBV7-4 | TRBD1 | NA | CASSQTGGAEYKQYF | TGTGCCAGCAGCCAAACAGGGGGCGCAGAGTACAAGCAGTACTTC
TRBJ1-1 | TRBV6-2/TRBV6-3 | NA | many | CASSYLGDDTEAFF | TGTGCCAGCAGTTACCTGGGGGATGACACTGAAGCTTTCTTT
TRBJ2-1 | TRBV7-8 | NA | NA | CASSLEGSAYDEQFF | TGTGCCAGCAGCTTAGAAGGTAGCGCCTACGATGAGCAGTTCTTC
TRBJ2-7 | TRBV27 | NA | few | CASSLPGPEQYF | TGTGCCAGCAGTTTGCCCGGGCCCGAGCAGTACTTC
TRBJ1-1 | TRBV7-2 | NA | many | CASSPLLENGAFF | TGTGCCAGCAGTCCCCTGCTGGAAAACGGAGCTTTCTTT
TRBJ2-1 | TRBV12-3/TRBV12-4 | TRBD2 | NA | CASSLLAGGNEQFF | TGTGCCAGCAGTTTGCTAGCGGGAGGTAATGAGCAGTTCTTC
TRBJ1-2 | TRBV5-4 | TRBD1 | many | CASSLGQGDGYTF | TGTGCCAGCAGCTTGGGACAGGGAGATGGCTACACCTTC
TRBJ2-1 | TRBV11-2 | TRBD2 | NA | CASSSEGLAGNPEQFF | TGTGCCAGCAGCTCCGAAGGACTAGCGGGAAACCCTGAGCAGTTCTTC
TRBJ2-3 | TRBV7-9 | NA | many | CASSHTPSLTDTQYF | TGTGCCAGCAGCCATACCCCTTCCCTCACGGATACGCAGTATTTT
TRBJ1-1 | TRBV7-8 | TRBD1 | few | CASSYRGMNTEAFF | TGTGCCAGCAGCTACAGGGGGATGAACACTGAAGCTTTCTTT
TRBJ2-7 | TRBV20-1 | TRBD2 | many | CSEEREGEQYF | TGCAGTGAAGAGCGGGAGGGCGAGCAGTACTTC
TRBJ2-3 | TRBV4-1 | TRBD2 | NA | CASSLGLTSTDTQYF | TGCGCCAGCAGCCTGGGACTAACTAGCACAGATACGCAGTATTTT
TRBJ2-5 | TRBV9 | TRBD2 | many | CASSGRLAPQETQYF | TGTGCCAGCAGCGGCAGACTAGCGCCTCAAGAGACCCAGTACTTC
TRBJ2-7 | TRBV5-1 | NA | many | CASSPGFPHEQYF | TGCGCCAGCAGCCCCGGTTTCCCCCACGAGCAGTACTTC
TRBJ1-2 | TRBV5-1 | NA | many | CASSLGHANYGYTF | TGCGCCAGCAGCTTGGGGCACGCTAACTATGGCTACACCTTC
TRBJ2-3 | TRBV7-2 | NA | many | CASSFSQGTDTQYF | TGTGCCAGCAGCTTTAGCCAGGGGACAGATACGCAGTATTTT
TRBJ2-7 | TRBV6-5 | TRBD2 | many | CASSRHTSGSRNEQYF | TGTGCCAGCAGCCGTCATACTAGCGGGAGCAGGAACGAGCAGTACTTC
TRBJ2-1 | TRBV6-5 | TRBD2 | many | CASSRLAGKTEQFF | TGTGCCAGCAGTCGACTAGCGGGAAAAACTGAGCAGTTCTTC
TRBJ2-6 | TRBV9 | NA | many | CASSAGLGISSGANVLTF | TGTGCCAGCAGCGCAGGACTTGGGATTAGCTCTGGGGCCAACGTCCTGACTTTC
TRBJ2-1 | TRBV30 | TRBD2 | many | CAWRTSGLYNEQFF | TGTGCCTGGAGGACTAGCGGGCTTTACAATGAGCAGTTCTTC
TRBJ2-7 | TRBV20-1 | NA | many | CSAREDTEQYF | TGCAGTGCTAGAGAGGACACCGAGCAGTACTTC
TRBJ2-7 | TRBV12-3/TRBV12-4 | TRBD2 | NA | CASSLGVTSGYEQYF | TGTGCCAGCAGTTTAGGCGTGACTAGCGGCTACGAGCAGTACTTC
TRBJ2-3 | TRBV6-1 | NA | few | CASTGSTDTQYF | TGTGCCAGCACAGGGAGCACAGATACGCAGTATTTT
TRBJ1-5 | TRBV28 | NA | NA | CASSPRHPSNQPQHF | TGTGCCAGCAGCCCCCGACATCCTAGCAATCAGCCCCAGCATTTT
TRBJ2-7 | TRBV12-3/TRBV12-4 | TRBD2 | many | CASSLERGYEQYF | TGTGCCAGCAGTTTAGAGCGGGGGTACGAGCAGTACTTC
TRBJ2-7 | TRBV7-6 | NA | many | CASSLGSTGAGEQYF | TGTGCCAGCAGCTTAGGTTCCACAGGGGCGGGGGAGCAGTACTTC
TRBJ2-1 | TRBV12-3/TRBV12-4 | NA | few | CASRSSTSSFYNEQFF | TGTGCCAGCAGGTCTTCTACTAGCAGCTTCTACAATGAGCAGTTCTTC
TRBJ2-7 | TRBV18 | TRBD1 | many | CASSLRDSYEQYF | TGTGCCAGCTCACTCCGGGACAGCTACGAGCAGTACTTC
TRBJ1-2 | TRBV7-6 | NA | few | CASSLAVPGSHYGYTF | TGTGCCAGCAGCTTAGCTGTTCCGGGATCTCATTATGGCTACACCTTC
TRBJ2-7 | TRBV29-1 | NA | few | CSVEGDELSYEQYF | TGCAGCGTTGAAGGGGACGAGCTGTCCTACGAGCAGTACTTC
TRBJ2-7 | TRBV6-6 | TRBD2 | many | CASSRRAAGESHEQYF | TGTGCCAGCAGCCGCCGGGCAGCGGGAGAGTCCCACGAGCAGTACTTC
TRBJ2-7 | TRBV18 | TRBD2 | many | CASSPPSGRSYEQYF | TGTGCCAGCTCACCACCTAGCGGGAGATCCTACGAGCAGTACTTC
TRBJ2-6 | TRBV19 | NA | NA | CASSSRETGANVLTF | TGTGCCAGTAGTTCCCGGGAGACCGGGGCCAACGTCCTGACTTTC
TRBJ2-7 | TRBV20-1 | TRBD2 | many | CSAEGKAGVYEQYF | TGCAGTGCTGAGGGGAAGGCGGGAGTCTACGAGCAGTACTTC